These 25 T cell receptor beta chains were all obtained from the same sample, sequenced in a study of cytomegalovirus exposure and HLA in healthy donors. Researchers ran the PCR with 60 Vbeta and 13 Jbeta primers. The method was immunoSEQ multiplex PCR; TCRdb's version includes in-frame clones alone and lacks a portion of them. Found here are roughly 90,000 clones, 70% to 85% of them singletons; the top ten hold approximately 20%. Source material: PBMCs. Receptors originate from a man younger than 45 in good health and CMV-seropositive.

This clone was seen only a few times. The CDR3 protein is CASRGQGTISYNSPLHF. The CDR3 region has the DNA TGCGCCAGCAGAGGACAGGGAACGATCTCCTATAATTCACCCCTCCACTTT. The chain couples TRBV10-2 to TRBJ1-6, with 8 bases identical to TRBD1. The length of the CDR3 is 17 residues. Germline V gene sequence: CDR1 WSHSY, CDR2 SAAADI. Trimming removed 6 bases from V and 0 bases from J; junction bases left unmatched: 7.

This chain joins TRBV10-1 and TRBJ2-7; TRBD1 matches at 7 bases. Germline V gives CDR1 WNHNN, CDR2 SYGVQD (reference sequence). Trimming removed 5 bases from V and 5 bases from J; junction bases left unmatched: 9. CDR3 size: 14 residues. The CDR3 sequence is CASSSQDRLHEQYF. The DNA of the CDR3 is TGCGCCAGCAGTTCGCAGGACAGGCTCCACGAGCAGTACTTC.

CDR3 nucleotide sequence: TGCGCCAGCAGCCCAATGGGACAGGGTAAAATTAATGAAAAACTGTTTTTT. Amino acids: CASSPMGQGKINEKLFF. The J gene is TRBJ1-4, the V gene TRBV4-1, with 9 bases lining up with TRBD1. V was clipped by 4 bases and J by 4 bases; unmatched bases: 10. The CDR3 has 17 amino acids. Germline CDR1 and CDR2: MGHRA and YSYEKL.

This clone was recorded a few times. The chain uses TRBV4-1 and TRBJ2-7; 7 bases agree with TRBD2. This CDR3 comprises 14 residues. Germline V CDR1 and CDR2: MGHRA, YSYEKL. Losses at the gene ends were 0 bases for V and 7 bases for J; bases not matched to a gene: 6. The CDR3 reads CASSQEGTGGEQYF. As DNA, the CDR3 is TGCGCCAGCAGCCAAGAAGGGACCGGGGGGGAGCAGTACTTC.

This chain uses TRBV27 with TRBJ2-1; TRBD1 might be the D (6 bases). Trimming left V 6 bases short and J 6 bases short, with 15 bases between. Per germline, CDR1 MNHEY and CDR2 SMNVEV (reference sequence). This CDR3 spans 14 amino acids. The CDR3 region is CASRKQGQGNEQFF. DNA for the CDR3: TGTGCCAGCAGAAAACAGGGTCAGGGCAATGAGCAGTTCTTC.

This clone has more than one count but fewer than ten. The CDR3 DNA is TGCGCCAGCAGGGGAGGGGCTGAAGCTTTCTTT. Translation: CASRGGAEAFF. J is TRBJ1-1 and V is TRBV10-2, with a tentative D call TRBD1 (5 bases). V was pared by 6 bases and J by 6 bases, with 8 bases between. The CDR3 totals 11 residues. Germline values: CDR1 WSHSY, CDR2 SAAADI.

The V gene is TRBV7-6, the J gene TRBJ2-1; 7 nucleotides line up with TRBD2. Germline CDR1 SGHVS, CDR2 FNYEAQ. Unmatched junction bases numbered 7, after V lost 5 bases and J lost 12 bases. The CDR3 spans 12 residues. The CDR3 sequence is CASSPGLGGQFF. In DNA, the CDR3 is TGTGCCAGCAGCCCAGGACTAGGAGGGCAGTTCTTC.

The genes are TRBV4-1 and TRBJ2-5; D is possibly TRBD1 (5 bases). The CDR3 sequence is 15 residues long. Trimming removed 4 bases at V and 2 bases at J, with 14 bases between. CDR1 and CDR2 from the germline V gene are MGHRA and YSYEKL. CDR3 loop: CASSLGRGQQETQYF. In DNA, the CDR3 is TGCGCCAGCAGCCTCGGAAGGGGTCAGCAAGAGACCCAGTACTTC.

The chain combines TRBV11-1 with TRBJ1-2, with D possibly being TRBD1 (5 bases). The V end was cut by 5 bases, the J end by 8 bases, with 21 bases between. This CDR3 has 15 amino acids. Germline CDR1 reads SGHAT; CDR2 reads FQDESV (reference sequence). CDR3 amino acids: CASSTDPQGLYGYTF. CDR3 bases: TGTGCCAGCAGCACGGACCCTCAGGGTTTATACGGCTACACCTTC.

This clone was counted only a few times. The chain joins TRBV6-6 to TRBJ1-3; 7 bases match TRBD1. Germline trimming cut 2 bases from V and 0 bases from J; bases unmatched to any gene: 1. CDR1 and CDR2 from the germline V gene are MNHNY and SVGAGI (reference sequence). The CDR3 length is 15 residues. CDR3 bases: TGTGCCAGCAGTTACCGGGACAGCTCTGGAAACACCATATATTTT. This translates into CASSYRDSSGNTIYF.

The genes are TRBV7-2 and TRBJ1-1, with 7 bases identical to TRBD1. V lost 3 bases, J lost 5 bases, and 3 bases stayed unmatched. The CDR3 runs 13 residues. The V gene's germline CDR1 is SGHTA and CDR2 FQGNSA. In DNA, the CDR3 is TGTGCCAGCAGCTTTACAGGGGTAACTGAAGCTTTCTTT. Residues: CASSFTGVTEAFF.

The chain carries TRBV27 and TRBJ1-1; D is ambiguous. Trimming took 7 bases from V and 9 from J, leaving 12 bases between them. This CDR3 contains 11 residues. Germline V gene sequence: CDR1 MNHEY, CDR2 SMNVEV (reference sequence). The CDR3 region is CASTPGGKAFF. The CDR3 bases are TGTGCCAGCACCCCGGGCGGGAAAGCTTTCTTT.

The rearrangement links TRBV28 to TRBJ1-4; 7 positions agree with TRBD1. The V and J ends lost 3 bases and 7 bases, in that order; junction bases with no gene match: 11. The CDR3 is 16 residues long. The V gene's germline CDR1 is MDHEN and CDR2 SYDVKM. The CDR3 sequence is CASSLWAWAGGEKLFF. CDR3 nucleotides: TGTGCCAGCAGTTTGTGGGCGTGGGCAGGGGGTGAAAAACTGTTTTTT.

The V call is TRBV7-8, the J call TRBJ2-2; D is perhaps TRBD2 (6 bases). Germline CDR1 reads SGHVS; CDR2 reads FQNEAQ. The length of the CDR3 is 16 residues. The germline V and J ends were trimmed by 5 bases and 2 bases, with 15 bases remaining between them. CDR3 sequence: CASSPRGGDNTGELFF. CDR3 DNA sequence: TGTGCCAGCAGCCCCCGTGGAGGGGACAACACCGGGGAGCTGTTTTTT.

The chain carries TRBV7-2 and TRBJ2-7, with D maybe TRBD1 (5 bases). Germline loops: CDR1 SGHTA, CDR2 FQGNSA. The CDR3 has 13 amino acids. Trimming stripped 5 bases from V and 4 bases from J, with 12 bases between. The CDR3 loop is CASSPHKGYEQYF. The CDR3 DNA reads as TGTGCCAGCAGCCCCCACAAGGGGTACGAGCAGTACTTC.

V is TRBV6-4 and J is TRBJ1-5; the D gene is possibly TRBD1 (6 bases). The germline V gene encodes CDR1 MRHNA and CDR2 SNTAGT. This CDR3 spans 15 amino acids. Trimming stripped 8 bases from V and 0 bases from J, with 14 bases between. CDR3 nucleotide sequence: TGTGCCAGCGCCAGGACAGTTGATAGCAATCAGCCCCAGCATTTT. Its translation: CASARTVDSNQPQHF.

The chain uses TRBV10-3 and TRBJ2-2, with unresolved D. V lost 0 bases and J lost 3, with 5 bases in between. CDR3 size: 14 residues. Germline V gene data show CDR1 as ENHRY and CDR2 as SYGVKD. The CDR3 is CAISESSDTGELFF. CDR3 DNA sequence: TGTGCCATCAGTGAGTCCTCAGACACCGGGGAGCTGTTTTTT.

The gene calls are TRBV5-1 and TRBJ2-1; 13 bases agree with TRBD2. Germline values: CDR1 SGHRS, CDR2 YFSETQ. V was pared by 0 bases and J by 8 bases, with 8 bases of the junction left unmatched. This CDR3 is built from 17 residues. CDR3 bases: TGCGCCAGCAGCTTGGGGACTAGCGGGAGCCCCGGCGATGAGCAGTTCTTC. This translates into CASSLGTSGSPGDEQFF.

This chain joins TRBV5-1 and TRBJ1-6, with TRBD1 matching over 9 bases. The junction had 4 bases not matched to a gene; V was cut back by 1 base and J by 8 bases. Germline lookup yields CDR1 SGHRS and CDR2 YFSETQ. The CDR3 covers 15 residues. This chain's CDR3 is CASSLTGGEDSPLHF. The CDR3 bases are TGCGCCAGCAGCTTGACAGGGGGCGAAGATTCACCCCTCCACTTT.

V and J are TRBV7-9 and TRBJ1-1; TRBD1 might be the D (5 bases). The length of the CDR3 is 16 residues. The V end was cut by 1 base, the J end by 3 bases, with 15 bases between. Germline V gene data show CDR1 as SEHNR and CDR2 as FQNEAQ (reference sequence). The CDR3 DNA follows: TGTGCCAGCAGCTTAGATGTCGTTGTAGGGGACACTGAAGCTTTCTTT. It is translated as CASSLDVVVGDTEAFF.

The chain carries TRBV27 and TRBJ2-1; D not certain. The V end was cut by 0 bases, the J end by 10 bases, with 13 bases between. Germline assignment: CDR1 MNHEY and CDR2 SMNVEV (reference sequence). CDR3 size: 14 residues. In nucleotides, the CDR3 is TGTGCCAGCAGTTTATCGGTATTTTCGCGGGAGCAGTTCTTC. Its protein is CASSLSVFSREQFF.

This clone has more than one count but fewer than ten. In DNA form, the CDR3 reads TGTGCCAGCAGCCTCCTCGACACCGGGGAGCTGTTTTTT. This codes for CASSLLDTGELFF. This chain links TRBV9 with TRBJ2-2; D remains unclear. V was cut by 4 bases and J by 3 bases, with 7 bases left in between. The CDR3 is 13 residues long. In germline, CDR1 is SGDLS, CDR2 YYNGEE.

The rearrangement joins TRBV9 to TRBJ1-5; D gene ambiguous. The length of the CDR3 is 13 residues. CDR1 and CDR2 (germline): SGDLS, YYNGEE. V lost 0 bases and J 4 bases, leaving 5 bases between the germline ends. CDR3 loop: CASSVGTNQPQHF. The CDR3 DNA reads TGTGCCAGCAGCGTAGGGACTAATCAGCCCCAGCATTTT. The whole variable domain, filled in from reference TRBV9 and TRBJ1-5, reads DSGVTQTPKHLITATGQRVTLRCSPRSGDLSVYWYQQSLDQGLQFLIQYYNGEERAKGNILERFSAQQFPDLHSELNLSSLELGDSALYFCASSVGTNQPQHFGDGTRLSIL.

The gene calls are TRBV5-1 and TRBJ1-4, with D possibly being TRBD1 (5 bases). This CDR3 has 13 amino acids. The V end lost 5 bases, the J end lost 5 bases, and 10 bases lay between the germline ends. Per germline, CDR1 SGHRS and CDR2 YFSETQ. CDR3 nucleotide sequence: TGCGCCAGCAGTAACCAGGGAAATGAAAAACTGTTTTTT. It yields the protein CASSNQGNEKLFF.

CDR3 coding DNA: TGTGCCAGCAGCTTATTGGGGGCTAGACGGAACAATGAGCAGTTCTTC. This gives the protein CASSLLGARRNNEQFF. The V call is TRBV5-8, the J call TRBJ2-1; D is possibly TRBD1 (6 bases). V lost 2 bases, J lost 5 bases, and 17 bases lay in between. CDR1 SGHTS and CDR2 YDEGEE come from the germline V gene. The CDR3 consists of 16 residues. Variable domain in full (rest from reference TRBV5-8 and TRBJ2-1): EAGVTQSPTHLIKTRGQQATLRCSPISGHTSVYWYQQALGLGLQFLLWYDEGEERNRGNFPPRFSGRQFPNYSSELNVNALELEDSALYLCASSLLGARRNNEQFFGPGTRLTVL.